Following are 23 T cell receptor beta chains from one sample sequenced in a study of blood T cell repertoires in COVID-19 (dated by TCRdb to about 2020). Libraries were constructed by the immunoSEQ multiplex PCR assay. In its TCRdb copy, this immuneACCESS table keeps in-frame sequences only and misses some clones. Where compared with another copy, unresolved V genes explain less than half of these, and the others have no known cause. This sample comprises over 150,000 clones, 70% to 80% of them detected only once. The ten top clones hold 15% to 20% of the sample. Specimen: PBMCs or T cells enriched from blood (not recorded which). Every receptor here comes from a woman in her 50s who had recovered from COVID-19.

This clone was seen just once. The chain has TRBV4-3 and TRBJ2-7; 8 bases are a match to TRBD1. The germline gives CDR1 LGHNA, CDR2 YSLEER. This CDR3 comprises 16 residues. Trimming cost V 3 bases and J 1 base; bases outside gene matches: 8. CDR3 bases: TGCGCCAGCAGCCAGGTAGACAGGGGCAGTTCCTACGAGCAGTACTTC. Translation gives CASSQVDRGSSYEQYF.

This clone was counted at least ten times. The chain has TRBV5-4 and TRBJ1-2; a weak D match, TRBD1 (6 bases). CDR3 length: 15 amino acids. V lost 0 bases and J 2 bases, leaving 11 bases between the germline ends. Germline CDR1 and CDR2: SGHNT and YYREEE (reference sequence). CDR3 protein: CASSLEQGRNYGYTF. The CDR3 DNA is TGTGCCAGCAGCTTGGAACAGGGCCGAAACTATGGCTACACCTTC.

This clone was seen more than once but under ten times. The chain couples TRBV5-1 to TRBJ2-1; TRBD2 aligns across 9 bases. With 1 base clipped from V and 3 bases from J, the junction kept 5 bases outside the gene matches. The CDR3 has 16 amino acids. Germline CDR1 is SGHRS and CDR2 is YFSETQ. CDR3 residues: CASSLSGGRGYNEQFF. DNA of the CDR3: TGCGCCAGCAGCTTGTCAGGCGGGAGGGGCTACAATGAGCAGTTCTTC.

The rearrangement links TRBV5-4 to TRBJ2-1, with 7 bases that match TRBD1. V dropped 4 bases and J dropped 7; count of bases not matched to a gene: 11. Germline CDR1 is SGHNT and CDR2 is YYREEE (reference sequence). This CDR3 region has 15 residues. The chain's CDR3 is CASSLIGYRGNEQFF. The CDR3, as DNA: TGTGCCAGCAGCCTCATTGGCTACAGGGGTAATGAGCAGTTCTTC.

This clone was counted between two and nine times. Here the CDR3 reads CASRPTPGRGRNEQFF. Written as DNA, the CDR3 is TGTGCCAGCAGGCCAACACCGGGTCGCGGTCGTAATGAGCAGTTCTTC. This sequence joins TRBV7-8 and TRBJ2-1; D is undetermined. The ends were cut back, 6 bases at V and 7 bases at J, with 22 bases in the middle. Germline CDR1 and CDR2: SGHVS and FQNEAQ. This CDR3 spans 16 amino acids.

CDR3: CASSVSGTSSYEQYF. CDR3 coding DNA: TGTGCCAGCAGTGTTAGCGGGACGAGCTCCTACGAGCAGTACTTC. The V call is TRBV7-2, the J call TRBJ2-7, with 8 bases fitting TRBD2. Germline V CDR1 and CDR2: SGHTA, FQGNSA. J gave up 0 bases and V 6 bases, and 7 bases lay outside the gene matches. The CDR3 has 15 residues.

CDR3 sequence (DNA): TGCACCCTGTGGGACAGGGGTGGCTACACCTTC. This translates into CTLWDRGGYTF. This chain joins TRBV29-1 and TRBJ1-2; 10 bases map to TRBD1. Germline CDR1 is SQVTM and CDR2 is ANQGSEA. The CDR3 spans 11 residues.

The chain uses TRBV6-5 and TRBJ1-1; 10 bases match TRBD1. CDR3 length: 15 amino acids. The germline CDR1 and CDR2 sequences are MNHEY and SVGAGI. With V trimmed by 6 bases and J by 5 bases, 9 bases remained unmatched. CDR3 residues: CASRGLGQGMTEAFF. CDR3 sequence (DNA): TGTGCCAGCAGGGGGCTGGGACAGGGGATGACTGAAGCTTTCTTT.

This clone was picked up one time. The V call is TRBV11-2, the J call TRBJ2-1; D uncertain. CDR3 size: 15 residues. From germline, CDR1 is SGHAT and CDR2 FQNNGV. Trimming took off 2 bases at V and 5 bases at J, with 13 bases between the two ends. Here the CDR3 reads CASSLIGSAHNEQFF. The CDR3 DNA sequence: TGTGCCAGCAGCTTAATCGGGTCAGCCCACAATGAGCAGTTCTTC.

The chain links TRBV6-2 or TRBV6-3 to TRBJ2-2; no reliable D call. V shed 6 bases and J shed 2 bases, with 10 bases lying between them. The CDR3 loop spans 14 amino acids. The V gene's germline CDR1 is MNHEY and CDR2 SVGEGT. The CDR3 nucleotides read TGTGCCAGCAGCCCCGGAGTAAACACCGGGGAGCTGTTTTTT. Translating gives CASSPGVNTGELFF.

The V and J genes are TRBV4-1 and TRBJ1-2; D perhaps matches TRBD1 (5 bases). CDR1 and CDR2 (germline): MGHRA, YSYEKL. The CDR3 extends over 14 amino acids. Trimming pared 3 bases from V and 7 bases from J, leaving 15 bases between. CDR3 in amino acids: CASSHGGVSAGYTF. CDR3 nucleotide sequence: TGCGCCAGCAGCCATGGGGGGGTTTCAGCTGGCTACACCTTC.

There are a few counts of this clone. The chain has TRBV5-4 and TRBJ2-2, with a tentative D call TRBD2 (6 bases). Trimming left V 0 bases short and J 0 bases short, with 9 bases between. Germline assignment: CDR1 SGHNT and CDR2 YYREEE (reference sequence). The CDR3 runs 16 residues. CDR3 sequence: CASSLASGPNTGELFF. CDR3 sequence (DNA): TGTGCCAGCAGCTTGGCGAGCGGGCCGAACACCGGGGAGCTGTTTTTT.

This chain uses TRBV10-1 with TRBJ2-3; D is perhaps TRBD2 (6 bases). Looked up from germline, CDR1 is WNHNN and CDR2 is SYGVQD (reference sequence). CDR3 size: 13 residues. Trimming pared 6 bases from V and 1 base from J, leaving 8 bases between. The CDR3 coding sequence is TGCGCCAGCAGAGCTAGCGGCACAGATACGCAGTATTTT. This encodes CASRASGTDTQYF.

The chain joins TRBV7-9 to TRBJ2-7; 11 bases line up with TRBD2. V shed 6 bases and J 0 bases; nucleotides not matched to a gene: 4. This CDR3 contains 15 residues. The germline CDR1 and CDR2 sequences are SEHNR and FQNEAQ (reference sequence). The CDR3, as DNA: TGTGCCAGCAGACCGACTAGCGGGGACTCCTACGAGCAGTACTTC. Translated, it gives CASRPTSGDSYEQYF.

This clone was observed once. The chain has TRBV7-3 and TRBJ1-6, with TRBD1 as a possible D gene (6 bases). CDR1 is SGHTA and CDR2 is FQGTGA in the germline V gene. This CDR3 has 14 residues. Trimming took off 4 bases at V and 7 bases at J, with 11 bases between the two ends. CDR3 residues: CASSSGQKNSPLHF. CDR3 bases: TGTGCCAGCAGCTCCGGACAGAAGAATTCACCCCTCCACTTT.

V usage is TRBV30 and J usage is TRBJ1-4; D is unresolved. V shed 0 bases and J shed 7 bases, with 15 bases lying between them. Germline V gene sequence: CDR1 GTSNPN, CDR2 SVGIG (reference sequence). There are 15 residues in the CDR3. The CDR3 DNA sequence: TGTGCCTGGAGTGTTTGGAGGGTTTCGCCTGAAAAACTGTTTTTT. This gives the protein CAWSVWRVSPEKLFF.

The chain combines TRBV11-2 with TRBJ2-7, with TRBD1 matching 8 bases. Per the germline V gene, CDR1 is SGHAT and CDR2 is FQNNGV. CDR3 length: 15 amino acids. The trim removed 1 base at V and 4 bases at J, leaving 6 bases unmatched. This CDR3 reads CASSLVNDRGYEQYF. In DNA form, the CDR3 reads TGTGCCAGCAGCTTAGTTAATGACAGGGGTTACGAGCAGTACTTC.

CDR3: CASSTGQGGYSPLHF. CDR3 nucleotides: TGTGCCAGCAGTACCGGACAGGGAGGTTATTCACCCCTCCACTTT. The V call is TRBV27, the J call TRBJ1-6; TRBD1 matches 8 bases. V gave up 5 bases and J gave up 8 bases; unmatched junction bases: 8. This CDR3 comprises 15 residues. In germline, CDR1 is MNHEY, CDR2 SMNVEV (reference sequence).

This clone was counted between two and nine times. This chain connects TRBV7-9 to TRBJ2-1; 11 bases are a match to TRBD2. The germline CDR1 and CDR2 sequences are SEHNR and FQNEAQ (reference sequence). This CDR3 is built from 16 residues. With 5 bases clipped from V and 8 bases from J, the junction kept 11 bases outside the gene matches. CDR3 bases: TGTGCCAGCAGCCTTCCCAGGGGTAGCGGGAGGGATGAGCAGTTCTTC. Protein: CASSLPRGSGRDEQFF.

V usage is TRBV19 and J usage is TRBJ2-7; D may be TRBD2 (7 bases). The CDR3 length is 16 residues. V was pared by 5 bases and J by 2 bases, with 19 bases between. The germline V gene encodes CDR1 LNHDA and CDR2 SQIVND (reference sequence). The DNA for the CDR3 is TGTGCCAGTAGTTACGGGGGGCGGAAAAGTCCCTACGAGCAGTACTTC. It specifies CASSYGGRKSPYEQYF.

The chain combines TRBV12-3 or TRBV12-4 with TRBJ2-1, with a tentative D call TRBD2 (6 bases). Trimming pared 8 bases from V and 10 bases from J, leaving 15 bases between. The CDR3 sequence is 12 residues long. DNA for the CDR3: TGTGCCAGCCGAGGGGCCAGCGGGGAGCAGTTCTTC. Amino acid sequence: CASRGASGEQFF.

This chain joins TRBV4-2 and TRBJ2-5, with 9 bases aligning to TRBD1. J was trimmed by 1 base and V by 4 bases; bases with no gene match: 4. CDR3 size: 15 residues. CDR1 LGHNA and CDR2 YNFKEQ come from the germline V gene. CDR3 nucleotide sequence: TGTGCCAGCAGCCGGACAGGGGACCCCCAAGAGACCCAGTACTTC. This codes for CASSRTGDPQETQYF.

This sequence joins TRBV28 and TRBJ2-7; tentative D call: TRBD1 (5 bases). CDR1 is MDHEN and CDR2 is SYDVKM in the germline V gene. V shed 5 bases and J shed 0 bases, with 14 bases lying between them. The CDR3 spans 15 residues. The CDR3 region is CASSGHLLSSYEQYF. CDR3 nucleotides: TGTGCCAGCAGTGGACACCTCCTCAGCTCCTACGAGCAGTACTTC.